Below, 27 T cell receptor beta chains from the same sample are listed, as sequenced in a study of cytomegalovirus exposure and HLA in healthy donors. The method was immunoSEQ multiplex PCR; TCRdb's version includes in-frame clones alone and lacks a portion of them. This table holds a few hundred thousand clones, approximately 85% found once. Sequenced material: PBMCs. The source of these receptors is a man younger than 45 in good health and CMV-seronegative.

A note on this clone: This same CDR3 is encoded by further DNA sequences in the sample. The V call is TRBV5-1, the J call TRBJ1-1; D is unclear. V was cut by 2 bases and J by 1 base, with 12 bases left in between. Germline CDR1 SGHRS, CDR2 YFSETQ. This CDR3 is 15 amino acids long. The CDR3 region is CASSLAGGTNTEAFF. CDR3 DNA sequence: TGCGCCAGCAGCTTAGCGGGAGGTACGAACACTGAAGCTTTCTTT.

The chain carries TRBV27 and TRBJ1-6; the D gene is possibly TRBD1 (5 bases). V was clipped by 3 bases and J by 0 bases, with 9 bases between them. Germline V gives CDR1 MNHEY, CDR2 SMNVEV (reference sequence). The CDR3 has 16 residues. The CDR3 protein is CASSFQTDSYNSPLHF. The CDR3 DNA is TGTGCCAGCAGTTTCCAGACAGACTCCTATAATTCACCCCTCCACTTT.

V is TRBV7-9 and J is TRBJ1-1; 7 bases are a match to TRBD1. The CDR3 runs to 14 residues. With 5 bases clipped from V and 3 bases from J, the junction kept 6 bases outside the gene matches. CDR1 is SEHNR and CDR2 is FQNEAQ in the germline V gene (reference sequence). The CDR3 reads CASSLQGEYTEAFF. CDR3 in DNA: TGTGCCAGCAGCCTCCAGGGGGAGTACACTGAAGCTTTCTTT.

The rearrangement links TRBV5-1 to TRBJ1-1; no firm D call. Trimming removed 0 bases at V and 9 bases at J, with 12 bases between. Germline V gene sequence: CDR1 SGHRS, CDR2 YFSETQ. The CDR3 totals 13 residues. CDR3 nucleotides: TGCGCCAGCAGCTTGGCAGGTTCCCATAAAGCTTTCTTT. It specifies CASSLAGSHKAFF.

The chain carries TRBV5-1 and TRBJ2-5; tentative D call: TRBD1 (5 bases). V was cut by 0 bases and J by 4 bases, with 10 bases left in between. The CDR3 runs to 14 residues. CDR1 and CDR2 from the germline V gene are SGHRS and YFSETQ. CDR3 bases: TGCGCCAGCAGCTTGGATGTGGGGCGAGAGACCCAGTACTTC. This encodes CASSLDVGRETQYF. The variable domain in full, completed from reference TRBV5-1 and TRBJ2-5, reads KAGVTQTPRYLIKTRGQQVTLSCSPISGHRSVSWYQQTPGQGLQFLFEYFSETQRNKGNFPGRFSGRQFSNSRSEMNVSTLELGDSALYLCASSLDVGRETQYFGPGTRLLVL.

The chain has TRBV7-2 and TRBJ1-1; 8 nucleotides agree with TRBD1. V shed 1 base, J shed 4 bases, and the junction held 8 bases outside the gene matches. The germline gives CDR1 SGHTA, CDR2 FQGNSA. The CDR3 has 16 amino acids. The CDR3 loop reads CASSLGQGARGTEAFF. The CDR3 region has the DNA TGTGCCAGCAGCTTAGGGCAGGGGGCGCGGGGCACTGAAGCTTTCTTT.

The V gene is TRBV5-6, the J gene TRBJ1-1; D call uncertain. CDR1 and CDR2 from the germline V gene are SGHDT and YYEEEE. This CDR3 comprises 14 residues. The V end lost 4 bases, the J end lost 5 bases, and 15 bases lay between the germline ends. The CDR3 sequence: CASSPNNRMTEAFF. The CDR3 nucleotides are TGTGCCAGCAGCCCCAACAACAGAATGACTGAAGCTTTCTTT.

The chain joins TRBV5-5 to TRBJ1-5; tentatively, D is TRBD1 (6 bases). The CDR3 is 16 amino acids. The germline V and J ends were trimmed by 0 bases and 3 bases, with 13 bases remaining between them. Germline V lookup: CDR1 SGHKS, CDR2 YYEKEE (reference sequence). The CDR3 here is CASSLGWQGSNQPQHF. CDR3 nucleotide sequence: TGTGCCAGCAGCTTGGGCTGGCAGGGGTCCAATCAGCCCCAGCATTTT. Variable domain in full (rest from reference TRBV5-5 and TRBJ1-5): DAGVTQSPTHLIKTRGQQVTLRCSPISGHKSVSWYQQVLGQGPQFIFQYYEKEERGRGNFPDRFSARQFPNYSSELNVNALLLGDSALYLCASSLGWQGSNQPQHFGDGTRLSIL.

The chain joins TRBV19 to TRBJ2-7; D perhaps matches TRBD1 (6 bases). The ends were cut back, 0 bases at V and 0 bases at J, with 9 bases in the middle. The germline V gene has CDR1 LNHDA and CDR2 SQIVND (reference sequence). The CDR3 length is 15 residues. CDR3 nucleotides: TGTGCCAGTAGTATAGAAACAGGGCCCTCCTACGAGCAGTACTTC. Translation gives CASSIETGPSYEQYF.

The rearrangement uses TRBV5-3 and TRBJ2-7; D gene unclear. TRBV5-3 is designated an ORF whose function remains uncertain. V was shortened by 7 bases and J by 3 bases, with 11 bases between the two germline ends. CDR3 length equals 12 residues. The CDR3 bases are TGTGCCAGATTTCGAGGTGGCTACGAGCAGTACTTC. It specifies CARFRGGYEQYF.

The CDR3 nucleotides are TGTGCCAGCAGCTCCGCCAGGGTTATCGAGACCCAGTACTTC. Protein product: CASSSARVIETQYF. The V gene is TRBV13, the J gene TRBJ2-5; D might be TRBD1 (5 bases). This CDR3 has 14 residues. V lost 4 bases, J lost 5 bases, and 14 bases lay in between. CDR1 and CDR2 (germline): PRHDT, FYEKMQ (reference sequence).

The chain links TRBV7-9 to TRBJ1-4; a weak D match, TRBD1 (6 bases). V gave up 4 bases and J gave up 2 bases, with 8 bases separating them. The CDR3 is made up of 14 amino acids. The germline gives CDR1 SEHNR, CDR2 FQNEAQ (reference sequence). CDR3 loop: CASSSRGTNEKLFF. CDR3 nucleotides: TGTGCCAGCAGCTCCAGGGGTACTAATGAAAAACTGTTTTTT.

V and J are TRBV4-3 and TRBJ1-2, with a tentative D call TRBD1 (6 bases). Looked up from germline, CDR1 is LGHNA and CDR2 is YSLEER. The V end was cut by 2 bases, the J end by 4 bases, with 14 bases between. This CDR3 spans 15 amino acids. The CDR3 DNA follows: TGCGCCAGCAGCCAAACCCGACAGGTTCTCTATGGCTACACCTTC. Amino acid sequence: CASSQTRQVLYGYTF.

The chain joins TRBV7-9 to TRBJ2-5, with a possible D match to TRBD1 (6 bases). The CDR3 sequence is 16 residues long. The V gene's germline CDR1 is SEHNR and CDR2 FQNEAQ (reference sequence). V lost 2 bases to trimming and J lost 5 bases, with 18 bases between them. As DNA, the CDR3 is TGTGCCAGCAGCTTAAGCGGCGACAGGACCAGGGAGACCCAGTACTTC. This gives the protein CASSLSGDRTRETQYF.

CDR3: CASRDLVYNEQFF. For the CDR3, the DNA is TGTGCCAGCAGAGACTTGGTCTACAATGAGCAGTTCTTC. This sequence joins TRBV6-5 and TRBJ2-1; D remains unclear. Germline CDR1 MNHEY, CDR2 SVGAGI. Deletions cut 6 bases from V and 3 bases from J, with 9 bases between. The CDR3 is 13 residues long.

The gene calls are TRBV5-8 and TRBJ2-3, with D uncertain. Trimming removed 0 bases at V and 4 bases at J, with 6 bases between. The CDR3 runs 13 residues. Looked up from germline, CDR1 is SGHTS and CDR2 is YDEGEE. The CDR3: CASSLVVSDTQYF. The CDR3 region has the DNA TGTGCCAGCAGCTTGGTCGTTTCAGATACGCAGTATTTT.

This chain links TRBV5-1 with TRBJ1-1, with unresolved D. Looked up from germline, CDR1 is SGHRS and CDR2 is YFSETQ. This CDR3 contains 15 residues. Trimming removed 0 bases at V and 1 base at J, with 10 bases between. The CDR3 nucleotides are TGCGCCAGCAGCTTGGTGCCAGGAGGGAACACTGAAGCTTTCTTT. It yields the protein CASSLVPGGNTEAFF. Combining the CDR3 with reference TRBV5-1 and TRBJ1-1 gives the whole variable domain KAGVTQTPRYLIKTRGQQVTLSCSPISGHRSVSWYQQTPGQGLQFLFEYFSETQRNKGNFPGRFSGRQFSNSRSEMNVSTLELGDSALYLCASSLVPGGNTEAFFGQGTRLTVV.

V and J are TRBV9 and TRBJ1-2; possibly TRBD1 for D (6 bases). Trimming stripped 0 bases from V and 7 bases from J, with 10 bases between. The germline CDR1 and CDR2 sequences are SGDLS and YYNGEE. This CDR3 contains 13 residues. The CDR3 region has the DNA TGTGCCAGCAGCGTAGACAGGGACCTTGGCTACACCTTC. Amino acid sequence: CASSVDRDLGYTF.

V usage is TRBV2 and J usage is TRBJ2-7, with 7 bases identical to TRBD1. Per the germline V gene, CDR1 is SNHLY and CDR2 is FYNNEI. V shed 2 bases, J shed 7 bases, and the junction held 14 bases outside the gene matches. CDR3 length: 16 amino acids. The CDR3 protein is CASSEKRGPSPGEQYF. CDR3 nucleotide sequence: TGTGCCAGCAGTGAAAAGAGGGGGCCTTCCCCGGGGGAGCAGTACTTC.

This chain uses TRBV5-4 with TRBJ2-5, with 8 bases aligning to TRBD1. CDR1 and CDR2 from the germline V gene are SGHNT and YYREEE (reference sequence). There are 14 residues in the CDR3. The junction had 5 bases not matched to a gene; V was cut back by 4 bases and J by 3 bases. Here the CDR3 DNA reads TGTGCCAGCAGCCGGGACAGGATCGAAGAGACCCAGTACTTC. This encodes CASSRDRIEETQYF.

J is TRBJ1-4 and V is TRBV18, with 7 bases that match TRBD1. This CDR3 is built from 16 residues. V lost 5 bases to trimming and J lost 5 bases; unmatched junction nucleotides: 11. Germline V gene data show CDR1 as KGHSH and CDR2 as LQKENI. The CDR3 DNA sequence: TGTGCCAGCTCAATTACCCGGACAGGAGTGAATGAAAAACTGTTTTTT. Residues: CASSITRTGVNEKLFF.

The chain links TRBV20-1 to TRBJ2-7, with D possibly being TRBD2 (5 bases). Germline CDR1 DFQATT, CDR2 SNEGSKA (reference sequence). The CDR3 length is 11 residues. Trimming shortened V by 5 bases and J by 4 bases, and 9 bases separated the two germline ends. CDR3 nucleotides: TGCAGTGCTGAACGCGGGTACGAGCAGTACTTC. Translation: CSAERGYEQYF.

V and J are TRBV7-9 and TRBJ1-5, with a possible D match to TRBD1 (5 bases). The V end lost 1 base, the J end lost 6 bases, and 7 bases lay between the germline ends. The germline gives CDR1 SEHNR, CDR2 FQNEAQ (reference sequence). This CDR3 is built from 13 residues. The CDR3 spells CASSLGGVQPQHF. CDR3 sequence (DNA): TGTGCCAGCAGCTTAGGGGGGGTTCAGCCCCAGCATTTT.

The rearrangement links TRBV4-3 to TRBJ1-4, with 8 positions matching TRBD1. Germline-derived CDR1 and CDR2 are LGHNA and YSLEER. After removal of 4 bases from V and 7 bases from J, the junction contained 8 bases not matched to a gene. This CDR3 region has 15 residues. CDR3 coding DNA: TGCGCCAGCAGCCGGACGACAGGGGCGGGTGAAAAACTGTTTTTT. Its protein product is CASSRTTGAGEKLFF.

The chain employs TRBV30 and TRBJ2-7, with 10 bases lining up with TRBD2. CDR1 is GTSNPN, CDR2 SVGIG, per germline (reference sequence). The CDR3 contains 17 residues. V shed 3 bases, J shed 6 bases, and the junction held 17 bases outside the gene matches. The CDR3 DNA reads TGTGCCTGGAGCCCCGACTCTCCTAGCGGGGGTTCGTCCGAGCAGTACTTC. It yields the protein CAWSPDSPSGGSSEQYF.

V and J are TRBV6-6 and TRBJ1-2; 7 positions agree with TRBD1. The CDR3 covers 13 residues. The J segment lost 6 bases and the V segment lost 6 bases, leaving 7 bases of the junction unmatched. Germline V gene lookup returns CDR1 MNHNY and CDR2 SVGAGI (reference sequence). The CDR3 loop reads CASRITGDNGYTF. As DNA, the CDR3 is TGTGCCAGCAGAATCACAGGGGACAATGGCTACACCTTC.

This clone has just one count. The chain is built from TRBV5-1 and TRBJ2-2; 9 nucleotides match TRBD1. Germline V gives CDR1 SGHRS, CDR2 YFSETQ. J lost 3 bases, V lost 3 bases, and 6 bases had no gene match. The CDR3 has 16 amino acids. The CDR3 DNA reads as TGCGCCAGCAGCTCCACAGGGGGCCCGGACACCGGGGAGCTGTTTTTT. It specifies CASSSTGGPDTGELFF.